These 3 T cell receptor beta chains were all obtained from the same sample, sequenced in a study of blood T cell repertoires in COVID-19. Generated by immunoSEQ multiplex PCR, the TCRdb table keeps only in-frame clones and is missing some. This table has about 170,000 clones, approximately 90% appearing once. Sequencing used peripheral blood. The receptors here all came from a woman of 80 years or more in a cohort sampled during active or convalescent COVID-19.

CDR3 nucleotide sequence: TGCGCCAGCAGCCAAGATCGACAGGCTAGCAATCAGCCCCAGCATTTT. It encodes CASSQDRQASNQPQHF. The chain uses TRBV4-1 and TRBJ1-5; D is possibly TRBD1 (6 bases). Germline V gives CDR1 MGHRA, CDR2 YSYEKL. The CDR3 contains 16 residues. Trimming shortened V by 0 bases and J by 0 bases, and 9 bases separated the two germline ends.

This chain connects TRBV15 to TRBJ1-5; D uncertain. V shed 1 base and J shed 0 bases, with 10 bases lying between them. CDR1 LNHNV and CDR2 YYDKDF come from the germline V gene (reference sequence). The CDR3 length is 16 residues. The CDR3 coding sequence is TGTGCCACCAGCAGAGGAGATCTGAGTAGCAATCAGCCCCAGCATTTT. Its protein is CATSRGDLSSNQPQHF.

The chain has TRBV14 and TRBJ1-1; no clear D. The germline V gene encodes CDR1 SGHDN and CDR2 FVKESK. V was trimmed by 0 bases and J by 5 bases, leaving 13 bases between them. The CDR3 sequence is 15 residues long. The CDR3 nucleotides read TGTGCCAGCAGCCAAGATTTGTCGGGATCGACTGAAGCTTTCTTT. This sequence encodes CASSQDLSGSTEAFF.